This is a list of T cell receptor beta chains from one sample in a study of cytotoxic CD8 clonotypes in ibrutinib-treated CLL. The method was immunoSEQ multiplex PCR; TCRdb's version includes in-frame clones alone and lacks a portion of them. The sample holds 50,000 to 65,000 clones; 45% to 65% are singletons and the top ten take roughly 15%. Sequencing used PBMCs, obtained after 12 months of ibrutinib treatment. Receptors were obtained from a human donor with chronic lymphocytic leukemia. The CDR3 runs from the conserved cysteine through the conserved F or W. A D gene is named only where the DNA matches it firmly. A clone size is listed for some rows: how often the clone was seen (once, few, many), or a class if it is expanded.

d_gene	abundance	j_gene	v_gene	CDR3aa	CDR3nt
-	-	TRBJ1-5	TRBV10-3	CAISNGAQPQHF	TGTGCCATCAGTAACGGGGCACAGCCCCAGCATTTT
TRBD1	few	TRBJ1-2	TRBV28	CASSPGTVEHYGYTF	TGTGCCAGCAGTCCAGGGACAGTCGAACACTATGGCTACACCTTC
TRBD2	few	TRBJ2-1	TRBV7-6	CASSLRRDYYNEQFF	TGTGCCAGCAGCTTACGGCGGGACTACTACAATGAGCAGTTCTTC
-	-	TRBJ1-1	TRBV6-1	CASSQSGGFMAFF	TGTGCCAGCAGCCAAAGCGGGGGTTTTATGGCTTTCTTT
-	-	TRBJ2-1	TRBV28	CASVGVTGEQFF	TGTGCCAGCGTGGGAGTCACGGGTGAGCAGTTCTTC
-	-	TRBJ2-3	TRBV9	CASTRGGFSTDTQYF	TGTGCCAGCACGAGGGGCGGGTTTAGCACAGATACGCAGTATTTT
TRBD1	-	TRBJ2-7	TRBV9	CASSVGDRGYEQYF	TGTGCCAGCAGCGTTGGGGACAGGGGGTACGAGCAGTACTTC
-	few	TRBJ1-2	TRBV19	CASSIDPHRMRYTF	TGTGCCAGTAGTATAGATCCACATCGGATGAGATACACCTTC
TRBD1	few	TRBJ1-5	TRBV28	CASGTGGKPQHF	TGTGCCAGCGGAACAGGGGGCAAGCCCCAGCATTTT
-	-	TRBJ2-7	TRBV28	CASRLRYEQYF	TGTGCCAGCAGACTTCGATACGAGCAGTACTTC
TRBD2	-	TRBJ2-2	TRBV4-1	CASSQEGGGASWANTGELFF	TGCGCCAGCAGCCAAGAAGGCGGGGGGGCCTCGTGGGCGAACACCGGGGAGCTGTTTTTT
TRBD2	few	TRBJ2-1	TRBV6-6	CASRGESSYNEQFF	TGTGCCTCCCGGGGGGAGAGCTCCTACAATGAGCAGTTCTTC